Shown below are 16 T cell receptor beta chains from a single sample sequenced in a study of blood T cell repertoires in COVID-19. TCRdb's table, derived via immunoSEQ multiplex PCR, lists solely in-frame clones and lacks some. The sample includes roughly 250,000 clones, 85% to 90% of them seen just once. Sequencing input: PBMCs or T cells enriched from blood (not recorded which). These receptors were taken from a man in his forties or fifties who had been exposed to COVID-19.

This chain links TRBV9 with TRBJ2-1; D is perhaps TRBD2 (6 bases). This CDR3 is 15 amino acids long. The V and J ends lost 2 bases and 6 bases respectively, with 15 bases between them. Germline V gene sequence: CDR1 SGDLS, CDR2 YYNGEE. The DNA of the CDR3 is TGTGCCAGCAGCGTTTGGACGGGAGAGGGCAATGAGCAGTTCTTC. It is translated as CASSVWTGEGNEQFF. Filled out from reference TRBV9 and TRBJ2-1, the complete variable domain reads DSGVTQTPKHLITATGQRVTLRCSPRSGDLSVYWYQQSLDQGLQFLIQYYNGEERAKGNILERFSAQQFPDLHSELNLSSLELGDSALYFCASSVWTGEGNEQFFGPGTRLTVL.

This chain uses TRBV9 with TRBJ2-1, with D uncertain. Germline V gene sequence: CDR1 SGDLS, CDR2 YYNGEE. There are 16 residues in the CDR3. Deletions cut 4 bases from V and 4 bases from J, with 18 bases between. CDR3 sequence reads: CASSLNADPAYNEQFF. The CDR3 coding sequence is TGTGCCAGCAGCCTAAACGCGGATCCTGCGTACAATGAGCAGTTCTTC.

V and J are TRBV18 and TRBJ2-2, with TRBD2 as a possible D gene (6 bases). The germline V and J ends were trimmed by 0 bases and 4 bases, with 9 bases remaining between them. Germline-derived CDR1 and CDR2 are KGHSH and LQKENI. This CDR3 spans 15 amino acids. The CDR3 bases are TGTGCCAGCTCACCACCGGGACTCGGCACCGGGGAGCTGTTTTTT. It translates to CASSPPGLGTGELFF. Supplemented by reference TRBV18 and TRBJ2-2, the full variable domain reads NAGVMQNPRHLVRRRGQEARLRCSPMKGHSHVYWYRQLPEEGLKFMVYLQKENIIDESGMPKERFSAEFPKEGPSILRIQQVVRGDSAAYFCASSPPGLGTGELFFGEGSRLTVL.

The chain couples TRBV5-4 to TRBJ2-1; 7 bases are a match to TRBD1. CDR3 length: 16 amino acids. Trimming at V came to 0 bases and at J to 5 bases, leaving 8 bases not matched to a gene. In germline, CDR1 is SGHNT, CDR2 YYREEE (reference sequence). The CDR3 spells CASSLALQGRHNEQFF. In nucleotides, the CDR3 is TGTGCCAGCAGCTTGGCCTTACAGGGGCGGCACAATGAGCAGTTCTTC.

The rearrangement links TRBV28 to TRBJ1-1; D gene uncertain. V lost 4 bases and J 1 base, leaving 10 bases between the germline ends. CDR1 and CDR2 from the germline V gene are MDHEN and SYDVKM. This CDR3 has 14 amino acids. In DNA, the CDR3 is TGTGCCAGCAGTTCGGCCGACACGAACACTGAAGCTTTCTTT. Amino acids: CASSSADTNTEAFF.

The J gene is TRBJ2-3, the V gene TRBV7-3; 12 bases line up with TRBD2. This CDR3 comprises 16 residues. CDR1 is SGHTA and CDR2 is FQGTGA in the germline V gene. Trimming took 0 bases from V and 6 from J; bases not matched to a gene: 4. CDR3 loop: CASSLTLAGGPDTQYF. CDR3 coding DNA: TGTGCCAGCAGCTTAACTCTAGCGGGGGGGCCGGATACGCAGTATTTT.

This clone was observed once. The J gene is TRBJ1-2, the V gene TRBV19, with D uncertain. CDR3 length: 13 residues. From germline, CDR1 is LNHDA and CDR2 SQIVND (reference sequence). The germline V and J ends were trimmed by 6 bases and 4 bases, with 12 bases remaining between them. The CDR3, as DNA: TGTGCCAGTAGATTGGAGTTCGGCTATGGCTACACCTTC. This gives the protein CASRLEFGYGYTF.

The rearrangement joins TRBV3-1 (or the pseudogene TRBV3-2) to TRBJ2-3, with 7 bases aligning to TRBD1. The CDR3 spans 14 residues. Unmatched junction bases numbered 1, after V lost 2 bases and J lost 2 bases. Germline V gene data show CDR1 as LGHDT and CDR2 as YNNKEL (reference sequence). Here the CDR3 reads CASSQTGATDTQYF. CDR3 DNA sequence: TGTGCCAGCAGCCAAACAGGGGCCACAGATACGCAGTATTTT.

This clone was seen only once. The V and J genes are TRBV7-9 and TRBJ2-5, with 11 nucleotides matching TRBD2. The CDR3 has 17 residues. The trim removed 5 bases at V and 2 bases at J, leaving 10 bases unmatched. Germline CDR1 reads SEHNR; CDR2 reads FQNEAQ (reference sequence). CDR3 amino acids: CASSIKGLAVTQETQYF. CDR3 sequence (DNA): TGTGCCAGCAGCATAAAGGGACTAGCGGTTACTCAAGAGACCCAGTACTTC.

The chain couples TRBV7-3 to TRBJ2-3; 14 bases map to TRBD2. Germline assignment: CDR1 SGHTA and CDR2 FQGTGA. This CDR3 comprises 17 residues. V gave up 5 bases and J gave up 6 bases; unmatched junction bases: 10. The CDR3 spells CASSKYLRTSGRDTQYF. The DNA of the CDR3 is TGTGCCAGCAGCAAATATCTACGGACTAGCGGGAGGGATACGCAGTATTTT.

This chain links TRBV12-3 or TRBV12-4 with TRBJ1-5; D gene unclear. The length of the CDR3 is 13 residues. The V end was cut by 8 bases, the J end by 3 bases, with 11 bases between. In DNA, the CDR3 is TGTGCCAGCCGCCGGGTCTACAATCAGCCCCAGCATTTT. Its protein is CASRRVYNQPQHF.

The chain is built from TRBV7-9 and TRBJ1-1; 7 nucleotides agree with TRBD1. Germline CDR1 SEHNR, CDR2 FQNEAQ (reference sequence). The CDR3 consists of 14 residues. J lost 7 bases, V lost 2 bases, and 7 bases had no gene match. This chain's CDR3 is CASSLRARGIEAFF. The CDR3 DNA follows: TGTGCCAGCAGCTTAAGGGCCAGGGGGATTGAAGCTTTCTTT.

The chain combines TRBV30 with TRBJ2-1; tentative D call: TRBD1 (5 bases). The V end was cut by 5 bases, the J end by 15 bases, with 17 bases between. This CDR3 is 11 amino acids long. Germline lookup yields CDR1 GTSNPN and CDR2 SVGIG (reference sequence). CDR3 protein: CAWGKRGLWFF. CDR3 nucleotides: TGTGCCTGGGGGAAAAGGGGTTTGTGGTTCTTC.

V and J are TRBV5-1 and TRBJ1-3; D is uncertain. Germline CDR1 reads SGHRS; CDR2 reads YFSETQ. The CDR3 is 14 amino acids. V was shortened by 0 bases and J by 2 bases, with 6 bases between the two germline ends. In nucleotides, the CDR3 is TGCGCCAGCAGCTTGGTGTCAGCTGGAAACACCATATATTTT. Its protein product is CASSLVSAGNTIYF.

This rearrangement joins TRBV5-4 to TRBJ2-7; the match to TRBD1 covers 12 bases. The V and J ends lost 4 bases and 3 bases, in that order; junction bases with no gene match: 8. In germline, CDR1 is SGHNT, CDR2 YYREEE (reference sequence). The CDR3 loop spans 16 amino acids. The CDR3 coding sequence is TGTGCCAGCAGCCCGGGGACAGGGGGCTCCATCTACGAGCAGTACTTC. It translates to CASSPGTGGSIYEQYF.

V usage is TRBV28 and J usage is TRBJ1-2; 8 positions agree with TRBD1. The V and J ends lost 2 bases and 7 bases, in that order; junction bases with no gene match: 6. The CDR3 loop spans 14 amino acids. Germline CDR1 and CDR2: MDHEN and SYDVKM. The CDR3 DNA reads TGTGCCAGCAGTTTAGGTGACAGGGGCGGTGGCTACACCTTC. Translated: CASSLGDRGGGYTF.